This T cell receptor beta chain appears in the sequencing data of a study of T cells of healthy individuals. CDR1 and CDR2 (germline): DFQATT, SNEGSKA (reference sequence). CDR3 size: 14 residues. Trimming took 6 bases from V and 3 from J, leaving 16 bases between them. Via MiXCR, TCRdb re-called the 5' RACE reads, giving one row per CDR3 protein. Of 90,000 to 100,000 distinct CDR3 sequences listed, 15% to 20% are singletons. The clonotype comes from a human donor in good health. The chain has TRBV20-1 and TRBJ2-3; tentatively, D is TRBD1 (6 bases). In nucleotides, the CDR3 is TGCAGTGCGGGGGCGATGGGAGCGACAGATACGCAGTATTTT. The encoded protein is CSAGAMGATDTQYF.